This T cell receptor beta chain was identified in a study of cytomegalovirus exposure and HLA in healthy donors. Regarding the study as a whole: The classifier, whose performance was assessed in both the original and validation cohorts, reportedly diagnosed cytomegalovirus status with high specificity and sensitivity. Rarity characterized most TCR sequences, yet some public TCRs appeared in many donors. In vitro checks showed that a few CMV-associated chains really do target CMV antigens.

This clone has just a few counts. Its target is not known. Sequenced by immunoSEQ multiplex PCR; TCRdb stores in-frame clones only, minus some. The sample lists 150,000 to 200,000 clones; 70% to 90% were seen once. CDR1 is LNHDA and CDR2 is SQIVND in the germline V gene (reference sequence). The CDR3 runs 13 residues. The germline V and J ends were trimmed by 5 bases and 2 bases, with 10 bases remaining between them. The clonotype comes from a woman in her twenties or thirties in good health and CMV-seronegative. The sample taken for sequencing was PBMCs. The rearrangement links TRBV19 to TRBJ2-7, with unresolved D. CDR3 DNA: TGTGCCAGTAGTGTAACCCGTACCTACGAGCAGTACTTC. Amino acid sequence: CASSVTRTYEQYF.